One T cell receptor (beta chain) is described in this entry. The data were produced by immunoSEQ multiplex PCR, yet TCRdb's version contains in-frame clones alone and is incomplete. The sample lists 300,000 to 450,000 clones, about 90% occurring once. The CDR3 loop spans 14 amino acids. CDR1 and CDR2 from the germline V gene are SGHVS and FQNEAQ. The junction had 6 bases not matched to a gene; V was cut back by 5 bases and J by 4 bases. This specimen belongs to a study of blood T cell repertoires in COVID-19. Seattle participants joined during active infection and were tracked over time. This sequence originates from an older woman with COVID-19, enrolled during active disease. Sequenced sample: peripheral blood. V gene TRBV7-8 combines with J gene TRBJ1-2; 8 positions agree with TRBD1. CDR3 sequence reads: CASSKNQGAYGYTF. The CDR3 DNA is TGTGCCAGCAGCAAAAACCAGGGGGCCTATGGCTACACCTTC.